This T cell receptor (beta chain) was sequenced in a study of blood T cell repertoires in COVID-19 (dated by TCRdb to the early 2020s). About the full investigation: The collaborator samples originated in the United States, Italy and Spain and spanned the acute and convalescent phases of COVID-19. Samples came from the ongoing ImmuneRACE study (first 160 participants) plus 1,254 subjects from 6 global collaborators. Where available, HLA class I and class II types were obtained from metadata supplied by the sample provider rather than from assay-based typing. Subjects who had been exposed to COVID-19, were actively infected with it, or had recovered from it provided the deeply sampled blood TCRbeta repertoires that made up the dataset. A de-identified subject ID, COVID-19 status, age in years and sex were almost always included in the sample metadata. The material from the prospective study consisted of cDNA or gDNA derived from T cells, B-cell-depleted T cells, or PBMCs. The repertoires were released in a freely available public database intended as a resource for research on the immune response to SARS-CoV-2. Summary of the overall study and its limitations: The quantity of clinical and demographic metadata differed by source and by participant and was supplied without curation.

TCRbeta CDR3 regions were amplified from genomic DNA using the immunoSEQ Assay, a bias-controlled multiplex PCR. As for how the authors treated the data: Nucleated cell counts per sample were estimated from amplification of reference gene primers within the assay. To quantify the absolute abundance of each unique TCRbeta CDR3 rearrangement, sequence reads were collapsed and filtered. Productive Simpson clonality was computed per sample as the square root of Simpson's diversity index over productive rearrangements. What TCRdb holds here is the immuneACCESS table cut down to in-frame rearrangements. Part of the clones is not present; checked against another copy, under half of the missing clones reflect an unresolved V gene, and the others are unexplained. V, J and clone size are those of that table, while D and trimming were read from the DNA. The table for this sample lists roughly 320,000 clones; around 84% of them were counted only once. The ten largest clones capture 1.3% of the sample.

Whole blood was collected in K2EDTA tubes by collaborating institutions according to the institutions' own protocols. For TCRbeta analysis, collaborators shipped samples as frozen whole blood, isolated PBMCs, or DNA extracted from either of those sample types. After removal of 5 bases from V and 9 bases from J, the junction retains 4 bases not matched to a gene. The CDR3, from cysteine to phenylalanine, totals 14 residues. Only the CDR3 region is kept as DNA, spanning 42 bases read in frame from base 1. In the germline V gene, CDR1 corresponds to SGHDN and CDR2 to FVKESK. Worth noting for this clone: What antigen it recognizes has not been identified. No much larger clone exists at a distance of one base, and base qualities are not known.

The TCR sequence derives from a man between 65 and 85 years old with acute or convalescent COVID-19. Sequences were obtained from peripheral blood. This sequence uses TRBV14 and TRBJ1-6; 10 junctional bases match TRBD1. DNA sequence: TGTGCCAGCAGCGCCGGGACAGGGGTTTCACCCCTCCACTTT. Translated, it reads CASSAGTGVSPLHF.